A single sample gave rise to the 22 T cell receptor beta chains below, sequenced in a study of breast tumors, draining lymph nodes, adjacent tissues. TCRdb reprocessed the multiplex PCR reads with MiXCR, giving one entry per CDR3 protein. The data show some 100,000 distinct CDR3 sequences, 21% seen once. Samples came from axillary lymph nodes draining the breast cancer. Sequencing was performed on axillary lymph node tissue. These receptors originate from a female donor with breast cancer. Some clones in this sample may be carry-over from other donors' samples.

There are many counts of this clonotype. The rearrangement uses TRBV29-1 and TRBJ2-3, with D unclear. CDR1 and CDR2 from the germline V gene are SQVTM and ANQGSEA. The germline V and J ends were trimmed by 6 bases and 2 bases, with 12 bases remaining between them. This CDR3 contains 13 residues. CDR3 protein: CSVHGRYTDTQYF. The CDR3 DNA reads TGCAGCGTCCATGGGCGGTACACAGATACGCAGTATTTT.

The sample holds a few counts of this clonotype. The CDR3 DNA sequence: TGCGCCAGCAGCCCCGAGGACTTATACGAGCAGTACTTC. The encoded protein is CASSPEDLYEQYF. The chain employs TRBV5-1 and TRBJ2-7; TRBD2 might be the D (5 bases). V lost 4 bases and J lost 4, with 12 bases in between. The CDR3 contains 13 residues. CDR1 and CDR2 from the germline V gene are SGHRS and YFSETQ.

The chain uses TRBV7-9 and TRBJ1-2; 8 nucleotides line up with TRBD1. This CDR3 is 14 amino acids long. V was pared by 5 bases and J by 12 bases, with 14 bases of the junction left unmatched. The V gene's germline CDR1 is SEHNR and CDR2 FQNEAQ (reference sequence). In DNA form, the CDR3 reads TGTGCCAGCAGCGCCGACAGGGGAATAGTGTCGAACACCTTC. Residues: CASSADRGIVSNTF.

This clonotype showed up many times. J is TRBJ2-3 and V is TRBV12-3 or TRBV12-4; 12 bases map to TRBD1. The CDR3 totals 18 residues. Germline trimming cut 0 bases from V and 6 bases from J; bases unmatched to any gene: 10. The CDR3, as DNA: TGTGCCAGCAGTTTAGCGTTTCTGGGACAGGGGGCAGCGGATACGCAGTATTTT. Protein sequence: CASSLAFLGQGAADTQYF.

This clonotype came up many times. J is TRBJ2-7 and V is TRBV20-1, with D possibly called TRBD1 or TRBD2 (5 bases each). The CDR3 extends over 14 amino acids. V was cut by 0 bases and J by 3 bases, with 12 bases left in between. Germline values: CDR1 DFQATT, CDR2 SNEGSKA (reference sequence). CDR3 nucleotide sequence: TGCAGTGCTAGAGATCGGCAGAGGGGCTACGAGCAGTACTTC. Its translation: CSARDRQRGYEQYF.

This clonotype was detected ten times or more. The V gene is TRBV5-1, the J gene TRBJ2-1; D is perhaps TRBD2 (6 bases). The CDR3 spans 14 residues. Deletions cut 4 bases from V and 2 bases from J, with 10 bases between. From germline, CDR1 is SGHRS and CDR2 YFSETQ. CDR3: CASSARGTYNEQFF. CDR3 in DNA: TGCGCCAGCAGCGCCCGGGGGACCTACAATGAGCAGTTCTTC.

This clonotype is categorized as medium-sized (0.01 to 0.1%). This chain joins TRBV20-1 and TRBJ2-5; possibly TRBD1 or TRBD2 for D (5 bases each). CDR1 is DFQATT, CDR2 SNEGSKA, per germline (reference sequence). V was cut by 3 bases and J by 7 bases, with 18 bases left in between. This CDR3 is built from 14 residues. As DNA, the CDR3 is TGCAGTGCTAGGCCCCGGGACCAGGTTGTGACCCAGTACTTC. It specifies CSARPRDQVVTQYF.

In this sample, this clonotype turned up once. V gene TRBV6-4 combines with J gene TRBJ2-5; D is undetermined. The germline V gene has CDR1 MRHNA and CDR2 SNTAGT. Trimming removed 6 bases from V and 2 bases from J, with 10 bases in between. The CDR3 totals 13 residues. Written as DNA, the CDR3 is TGTGCCAGCAGCCGACAACCACAAGAGACCCAGTACTTC. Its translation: CASSRQPQETQYF.

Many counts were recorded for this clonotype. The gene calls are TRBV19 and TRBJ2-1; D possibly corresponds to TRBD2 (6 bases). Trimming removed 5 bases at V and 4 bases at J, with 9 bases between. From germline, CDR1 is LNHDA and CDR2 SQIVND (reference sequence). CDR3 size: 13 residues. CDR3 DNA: TGTGCCAGTAGTCCGGGACTGTACAATGAGCAGTTCTTC. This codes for CASSPGLYNEQFF.

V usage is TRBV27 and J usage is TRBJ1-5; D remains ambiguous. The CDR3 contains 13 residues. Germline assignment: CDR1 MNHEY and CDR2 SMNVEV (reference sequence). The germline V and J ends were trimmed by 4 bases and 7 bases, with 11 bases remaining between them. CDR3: CASSWGGKQPQHF. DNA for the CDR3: TGTGCCAGCAGTTGGGGAGGAAAACAGCCCCAGCATTTT.

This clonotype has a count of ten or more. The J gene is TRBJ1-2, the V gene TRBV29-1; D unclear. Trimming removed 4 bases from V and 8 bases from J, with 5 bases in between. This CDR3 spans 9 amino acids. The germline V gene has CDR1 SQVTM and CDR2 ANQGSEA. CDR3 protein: CSVVPGYTF. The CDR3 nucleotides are TGCAGCGTTGTACCGGGCTACACCTTC. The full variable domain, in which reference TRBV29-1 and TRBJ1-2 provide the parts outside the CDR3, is SAVISQKPSRDICQRGTSLTIQCQVDSQVTMMFWYRQQPGQSLTLIATANQGSEATYESGFVIDKFPISRPNLTFSTLTVSNMSPEDSSIYLCSVVPGYTFGSGTRLTVV.

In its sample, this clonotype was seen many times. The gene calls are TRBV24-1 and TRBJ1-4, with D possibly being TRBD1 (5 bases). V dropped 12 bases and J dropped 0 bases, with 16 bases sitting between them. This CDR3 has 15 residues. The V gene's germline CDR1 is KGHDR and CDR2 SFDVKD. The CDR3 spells CAFPGPSSTNEKLFF. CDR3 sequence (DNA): TGTGCCTTCCCGGGACCGAGCTCAACTAATGAAAAACTGTTTTTT.

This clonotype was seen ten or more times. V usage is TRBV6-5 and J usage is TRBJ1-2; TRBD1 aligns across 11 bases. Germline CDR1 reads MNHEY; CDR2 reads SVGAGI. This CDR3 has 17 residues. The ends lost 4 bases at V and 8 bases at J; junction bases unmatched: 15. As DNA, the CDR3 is TGTGCCAGCAGTTCTAGTCGGACAGGGGGCTTAGTACAGGGCTACACCTTC. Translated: CASSSSRTGGLVQGYTF.

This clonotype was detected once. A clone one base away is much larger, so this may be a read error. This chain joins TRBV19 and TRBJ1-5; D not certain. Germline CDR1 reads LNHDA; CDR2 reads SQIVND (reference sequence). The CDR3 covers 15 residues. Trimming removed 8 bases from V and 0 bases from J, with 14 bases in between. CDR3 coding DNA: TGTGCCAGTGGTACCGTCATCTCTAGCAATCAGCCCCAGCATTTT. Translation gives CASGTVISSNQPQHF. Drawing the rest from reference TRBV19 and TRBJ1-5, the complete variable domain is DGGITQSPKYLFRKEGQNVTLSCEQNLNHDAMYWYRQDPGQGLRLIYYSQIVNDFQKGDIAEGYSVSREKKESFPLTVTSAQKNPTAFYLCASGTVISSNQPQHFGDGTRLSIL.

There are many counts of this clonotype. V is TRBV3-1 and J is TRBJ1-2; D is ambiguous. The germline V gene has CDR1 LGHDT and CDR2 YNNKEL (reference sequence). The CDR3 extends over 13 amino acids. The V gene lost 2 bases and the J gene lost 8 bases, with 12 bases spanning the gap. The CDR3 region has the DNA TGTGCCAGCAGCCAATCGACGTTAGGGGGCTACACCTTC. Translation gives CASSQSTLGGYTF.

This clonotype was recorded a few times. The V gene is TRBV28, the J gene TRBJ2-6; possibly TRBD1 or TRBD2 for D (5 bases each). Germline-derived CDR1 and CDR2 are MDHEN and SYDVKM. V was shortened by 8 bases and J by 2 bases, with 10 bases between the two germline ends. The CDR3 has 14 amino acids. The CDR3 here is CASSEGPGANVLTF. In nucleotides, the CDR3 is TGTGCCAGCTCCGAGGGACCTGGGGCCAACGTCCTGACTTTC.

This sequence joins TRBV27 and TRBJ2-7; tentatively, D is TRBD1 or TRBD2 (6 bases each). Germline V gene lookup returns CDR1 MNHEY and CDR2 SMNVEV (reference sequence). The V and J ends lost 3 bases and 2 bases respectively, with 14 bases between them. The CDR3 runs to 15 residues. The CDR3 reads CASSFLRGPPYEQYF. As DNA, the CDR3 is TGTGCCAGCAGTTTTTTACGGGGGCCCCCCTACGAGCAGTACTTC.

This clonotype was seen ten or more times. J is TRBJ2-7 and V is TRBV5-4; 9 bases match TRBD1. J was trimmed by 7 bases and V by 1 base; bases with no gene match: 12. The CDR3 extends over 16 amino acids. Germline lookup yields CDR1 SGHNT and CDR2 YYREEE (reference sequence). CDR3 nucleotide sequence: TGTGCCAGCAGCTTGAGCACAGGGGGCCCCTTAAATGAGCAGTACTTC. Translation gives CASSLSTGGPLNEQYF.

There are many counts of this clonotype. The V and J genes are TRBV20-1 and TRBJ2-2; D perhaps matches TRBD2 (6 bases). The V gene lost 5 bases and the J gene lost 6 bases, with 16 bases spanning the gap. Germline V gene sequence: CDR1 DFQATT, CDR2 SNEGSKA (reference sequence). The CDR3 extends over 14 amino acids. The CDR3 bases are TGCAGTGCTCGGGACTTCCGCGGCCCCGGGGAGCTGTTTTTT. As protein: CSARDFRGPGELFF.

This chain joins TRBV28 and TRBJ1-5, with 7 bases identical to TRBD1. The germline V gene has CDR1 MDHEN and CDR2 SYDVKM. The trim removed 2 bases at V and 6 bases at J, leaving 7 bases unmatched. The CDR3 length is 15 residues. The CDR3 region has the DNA TGTGCCAGCAGTTTAGAGGGACAGCGGCGTCAGCCCCAGCATTTT. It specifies CASSLEGQRRQPQHF.

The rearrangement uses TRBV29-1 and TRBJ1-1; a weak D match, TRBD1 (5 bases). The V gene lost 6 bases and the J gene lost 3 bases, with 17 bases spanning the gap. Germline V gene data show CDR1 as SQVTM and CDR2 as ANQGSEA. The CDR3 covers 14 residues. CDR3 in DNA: TGCAGCGTCTCTCTTCTCAGGGCCGACACTGAAGCTTTCTTT. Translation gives CSVSLLRADTEAFF.

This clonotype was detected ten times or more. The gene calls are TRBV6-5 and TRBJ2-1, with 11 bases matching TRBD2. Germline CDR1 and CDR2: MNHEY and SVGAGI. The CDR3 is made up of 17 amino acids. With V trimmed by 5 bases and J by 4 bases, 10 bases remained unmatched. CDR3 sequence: CASSRRGSGGAYNEQFF. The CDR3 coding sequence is TGTGCCAGCAGTCGCCGTGGTAGCGGGGGGGCTTACAATGAGCAGTTCTTC.